The 7 T cell receptor beta chains listed next were all sequenced from one sample in a study of neoadjuvant anti-PD-1 for oral cavity cancer. Only in-frame clones appear in the TCRdb table, and some are missing; sequencing was by immunoSEQ multiplex PCR. The data show some 40,000 clones, with around 38% seen just once and around 15% held by the top ten. Documented time point: after neoadjuvant nivolumab, at surgical resection. This material consisted of tumor tissue, taken after nivolumab (anti-PD-1) treatment. The receptor set was obtained from a person aged 35-79 years with oral cavity squamous cell carcinoma.

The chain has TRBV5-1 and TRBJ2-2; the D is unclear. The CDR3 sequence is 15 residues long. In germline, CDR1 is SGHRS, CDR2 YFSETQ. Trimming cost V 4 bases and J 1 base, with 11 bases left between them. DNA of the CDR3: TGCGCCAGCAGCGCCAGGAGAGGGAACACCGGGGAGCTGTTTTTT. Its protein is CASSARRGNTGELFF.

This clone was seen only a few times. The chain couples TRBV13 to TRBJ2-1; 14 bases match TRBD2. The CDR3 has 15 residues. The ends lost 6 bases at V and 8 bases at J; junction bases unmatched: 6. Germline CDR1 is PRHDT and CDR2 is FYEKMQ (reference sequence). The CDR3 region is CASSTGTSGRYEQFF. As DNA, the CDR3 is TGTGCCAGCAGTACCGGGACTAGCGGGAGATATGAGCAGTTCTTC. Full variable domain (remainder filled in from reference TRBV13 and TRBJ2-1): AAGVIQSPRHLIKEKRETATLKCYPIPRHDTVYWYQQGPGQDPQFLISFYEKMQSDKGSIPDRFSAQQFSDYHSELNMSSLELGDSALYFCASSTGTSGRYEQFFGPGTRLTVL.

This clone is a singleton in its sample. The chain is built from TRBV19 and TRBJ2-7; D might be TRBD2 (5 bases). Germline CDR1 is LNHDA and CDR2 is SQIVND (reference sequence). Trimming stripped 3 bases from V and 3 bases from J, with 15 bases between. This CDR3 comprises 15 residues. CDR3 DNA: TGTGCCAGTAGTATCGCCGGGCCCGGGGTCTACGAGCAGTACTTC. Its protein is CASSIAGPGVYEQYF. The variable domain in full, completed from reference TRBV19 and TRBJ2-7, reads DGGITQSPKYLFRKEGQNVTLSCEQNLNHDAMYWYRQDPGQGLRLIYYSQIVNDFQKGDIAEGYSVSREKKESFPLTVTSAQKNPTAFYLCASSIAGPGVYEQYFGPGTRLTVT.

This clone occurred a few times. The J gene is TRBJ2-1, the V gene TRBV11-2; D is undetermined. This CDR3 contains 14 residues. Germline V gene lookup returns CDR1 SGHAT and CDR2 FQNNGV. The V end was cut by 2 bases, the J end by 7 bases, with 12 bases between. This CDR3 is CASSLQYGSNEQFF. The CDR3 DNA reads TGTGCCAGCAGCTTACAATACGGGTCGAATGAGCAGTTCTTC.

This clone has a handful of counts. The chain links TRBV15 to TRBJ2-5, with D perhaps given as TRBD1 or TRBD2 (5 bases each). CDR3 length: 13 residues. Trimming took off 4 bases at V and 4 bases at J, with 10 bases between the two ends. The germline CDR1 and CDR2 sequences are LNHNV and YYDKDF (reference sequence). The CDR3: CATSTGTAETQYF. As DNA, the CDR3 is TGTGCCACCAGCACCGGGACCGCAGAGACCCAGTACTTC.

This clone was recorded a few times. J is TRBJ1-1 and V is TRBV7-3; 8 bases fit TRBD1. The CDR3 extends over 18 amino acids. In germline, CDR1 is SGHTA, CDR2 FQGTGA. The J segment lost 0 bases and the V segment lost 5 bases, leaving 14 bases of the junction unmatched. CDR3: CASSLRAGTGRLNTEAFF. The CDR3 DNA follows: TGTGCCAGCAGCCTAAGGGCTGGGACAGGTCGATTGAACACTGAAGCTTTCTTT.

This clone occurred a few times. This chain links TRBV2 with TRBJ1-5, with D tentatively TRBD1 (6 bases). Germline V gene data show CDR1 as SNHLY and CDR2 as FYNNEI. V was cut by 7 bases and J by 4 bases, with 17 bases left in between. The CDR3 length is 15 residues. CDR3 sequence reads: CASTRTTGVNQPQHF. CDR3 coding DNA: TGTGCCAGCACTAGAACGACAGGAGTTAATCAGCCCCAGCATTTT.